This T cell receptor (beta chain) comes out of a study of spatial heterogeneity in lung cancer. The study, taken as a whole, reports: Counts that tracked tumor mutation counts were those of expanded intratumoral alpha and beta TCRs.

The germline gives CDR1 SEHNR, CDR2 FQNEAQ (reference sequence). CDR3 length equals 14 residues. V was trimmed by 2 bases and J by 12 bases, leaving 14 bases between them. TCRdb reprocessed the 5' RACE reads with MiXCR, giving one entry per CDR3 protein. The profile shows 5,900 or so distinct CDR3 sequences, 1% to 1.5% of them singletons. This clonotype qualifies as medium-sized. Its antigen is currently unknown. Sample time point: sample taken at primary tumor resection. This clonotype was sampled from a male donor with early-stage non-small cell lung cancer. The chain uses TRBV7-9 and TRBJ1-6; possibly TRBD1 for D (5 bases). This specimen was lung tumor tissue, taken at surgery. The CDR3 loop is CASSLNRLVGPLHF. The CDR3 region has the DNA TGTGCCAGCAGCTTAAACAGGCTCGTTGGACCCCTCCACTTT.